These 15 T cell receptor beta chains originate from one sample sequenced in a study of blood T cell repertoires in COVID-19. TCRdb keeps only in-frame clones here, not all; method: immunoSEQ multiplex PCR. This sample carries under 80,000 clones, over 80% of them seen once, and the ten largest clones take around 5%. The sample consisted of peripheral blood. These receptors came from a man between 70 and 80 years old with acute or convalescent COVID-19.

This sequence joins TRBV14 and TRBJ1-5; the match to TRBD1 covers 9 bases. This CDR3 region has 14 residues. Unmatched junction bases numbered 7, after V lost 8 bases and J lost 5 bases. The V gene's germline CDR1 is SGHDN and CDR2 FVKESK. DNA of the CDR3: TGTGCCAGCCATATCGACAGGGGGGATCAGCCCCAGCATTTT. Translated: CASHIDRGDQPQHF. Full variable domain (missing parts from reference TRBV14 and TRBJ1-5): EAGVTQFPSHSVIEKGQTVTLRCDPISGHDNLYWYRRVMGKEIKFLLHFVKESKQDESGMPNNRFLAERTGGTYSTLKVQPAELEDSGVYFCASHIDRGDQPQHFGDGTRLSIL.

The chain combines TRBV11-2 with TRBJ2-4, with 15 bases aligning to TRBD2. This CDR3 has 15 amino acids. V was clipped by 4 bases and J by 5 bases; unmatched bases: 0. Germline-derived CDR1 and CDR2 are SGHAT and FQNNGV. CDR3 in amino acids: CASSWTSGGENIQYF. CDR3 bases: TGTGCCAGCAGCTGGACTAGCGGGGGGGAAAACATTCAGTACTTC. The full variable domain, with the rest looked up from reference TRBV11-2 and TRBJ2-4, is EAGVAQSPRYKIIEKRQSVAFWCNPISGHATLYWYQQILGQGPKLLIQFQNNGVVDDSQLPKDRFSAERLKGVDSTLKIQPAKLEDSAVYLCASSWTSGGENIQYFGAGTRLSVL.

The J gene is TRBJ1-1, the V gene TRBV6-5; 8 bases align to TRBD1. This CDR3 contains 13 residues. Germline V gene sequence: CDR1 MNHEY, CDR2 SVGAGI. V dropped 6 bases and J dropped 8; count of bases not matched to a gene: 8. The CDR3: CASSRQGLPEAFF. The CDR3 nucleotides are TGTGCCAGCAGCAGACAGGGGTTACCCGAAGCTTTCTTT.

V and J are TRBV5-1 and TRBJ2-1; TRBD1 is a possible D gene (7 bases). CDR1 is SGHRS and CDR2 is YFSETQ in the germline V gene. The CDR3 sequence is 17 residues long. Trimming took off 4 bases at V and 2 bases at J, with 19 bases between the two ends. As DNA, the CDR3 is TGCGCCAGCAGCCTACAGACAGGGAGGTTCGCCTACAATGAGCAGTTCTTC. Its translation is CASSLQTGRFAYNEQFF.

CDR3 region: CAISDPSDRDQPQHF. CDR3 coding DNA: TGTGCCATCAGTGACCCCTCGGACAGGGATCAGCCCCAGCATTTT. The V gene is TRBV10-3, the J gene TRBJ1-5, with 8 positions matching TRBD1. The CDR3 extends over 15 amino acids. Germline CDR1 and CDR2: ENHRY and SYGVKD. Trimming at V came to 3 bases and at J to 5 bases, leaving 6 bases not matched to a gene.

The rearrangement joins TRBV12-3 or TRBV12-4 to TRBJ2-5, with 9 bases identical to TRBD1. The CDR3 spans 13 residues. V gave up 6 bases and J gave up 2 bases; unmatched junction bases: 1. CDR3 nucleotides: TGTGCCAGCAGGGGACAGGGACAAGAGACCCAGTACTTC. As protein: CASRGQGQETQYF.

The chain has TRBV5-6 and TRBJ2-3, with TRBD1 matching over 7 bases. The CDR3 contains 16 residues. Germline CDR1 is SGHDT and CDR2 is YYEEEE. With V trimmed by 0 bases and J by 6 bases, 10 bases remained unmatched. The CDR3 DNA is TGTGCCAGCAGCTTGGGTGGAAGGGGGCCCGGGGATACGCAGTATTTT. This gives the protein CASSLGGRGPGDTQYF.

The chain is built from TRBV28 and TRBJ1-3, with 8 nucleotides matching TRBD1. The CDR3 has 13 residues. Germline V gene sequence: CDR1 MDHEN, CDR2 SYDVKM. The V gene end was trimmed by 5 bases and the J gene end by 16 bases; junction bases not matched to a gene: 13. In DNA, the CDR3 is TGTGCCAGCAGTCTAGGAGCTGGGACAGGCTTTTATTTT. This encodes CASSLGAGTGFYF.

The rearrangement links TRBV11-2 to TRBJ2-3; the match to TRBD2 covers 9 bases. Losses at the gene ends were 3 bases for V and 6 bases for J; bases not matched to a gene: 7. Germline V gene data show CDR1 as SGHAT and CDR2 as FQNNGV. The CDR3 runs 15 residues. CDR3: CASSFGRGGLDTQYF. CDR3 nucleotides: TGTGCCAGCAGCTTCGGGCGGGGGGGCCTTGATACGCAGTATTTT. Combining the CDR3 with reference TRBV11-2 and TRBJ2-3 gives the whole variable domain EAGVAQSPRYKIIEKRQSVAFWCNPISGHATLYWYQQILGQGPKLLIQFQNNGVVDDSQLPKDRFSAERLKGVDSTLKIQPAKLEDSAVYLCASSFGRGGLDTQYFGPGTRLTVL.

This clone appeared once. This chain uses TRBV10-3 with TRBJ2-3; 9 positions agree with TRBD1. V shed 4 bases, J shed 2 bases, and the junction held 7 bases outside the gene matches. This CDR3 region has 16 residues. Per the germline V gene, CDR1 is ENHRY and CDR2 is SYGVKD. Written as DNA, the CDR3 is TGTGCCATCAGTGCGACGGACAGGGGCAACACAGATACGCAGTATTTT. Its protein product is CAISATDRGNTDTQYF.

The rearrangement joins TRBV12-5 to TRBJ2-5, with D possibly matching TRBD1 (6 bases). Germline CDR1 is LGHNT and CDR2 is FRNRAP. V was cut by 4 bases and J by 3 bases, with 9 bases left in between. CDR3 length: 13 amino acids. This CDR3 reads CASGSSGEETQYF. In DNA form, the CDR3 reads TGTGCTAGTGGTTCCTCAGGGGAAGAGACCCAGTACTTC.

The rearrangement uses TRBV27 and TRBJ1-1, with 9 nucleotides matching TRBD1. Germline CDR1 and CDR2: MNHEY and SMNVEV (reference sequence). After removal of 4 bases from V and 1 base from J, the junction contained 7 bases not matched to a gene. CDR3 length: 16 residues. The CDR3 is CASSSPSDRGNTEAFF. CDR3 in DNA: TGTGCCAGCAGTTCCCCCTCGGACAGGGGGAACACTGAAGCTTTCTTT.

This chain joins TRBV9 and TRBJ1-4; D uncertain. Trimming removed 4 bases from V and 2 bases from J, with 15 bases in between. Germline loops: CDR1 SGDLS, CDR2 YYNGEE. The CDR3 length is 16 residues. The CDR3, as DNA: TGTGCCAGCAGCTCCTGGGGAGGCACCACTAATGAAAAACTGTTTTTT. Residues: CASSSWGGTTNEKLFF.

This clone has only a few counts. The chain carries TRBV7-8 and TRBJ1-2, with TRBD1 matching 9 bases. The V and J ends lost 0 bases and 14 bases, in that order; junction bases with no gene match: 7. The germline gives CDR1 SGHVS, CDR2 FQNEAQ. This CDR3 comprises 13 residues. The CDR3 bases are TGTGCCAGCAGCTTAGCCCTGGGGACAGGGAGGACCTTC. Its protein is CASSLALGTGRTF.

The chain recombines TRBV9 with TRBJ1-3; 7 nucleotides line up with TRBD1. The V gene end was trimmed by 4 bases and the J gene end by 0 bases; junction bases not matched to a gene: 7. This CDR3 has 16 residues. Per the germline V gene, CDR1 is SGDLS and CDR2 is YYNGEE. The CDR3 protein is CASSTGQELSGNTIYF. The DNA for the CDR3 is TGTGCCAGCAGCACCGGACAGGAACTCTCTGGAAACACCATATATTTT.